One T cell receptor beta chain is described in this entry. The sample originates from a study of T cell changes during pregnancy in multiple sclerosis. Using immunoSEQ multiplex PCR, the repertoire was profiled, and TCRdb retains in-frame clones only, with some absent. The data show fewer than 85,000 clones, about nine tenths seen once. V lost 0 bases and J lost 2; bases outside the gene matches: 2. Germline V gene data show CDR1 as SGHTA and CDR2 as FQGNSA. The CDR3 spans 15 residues. The clonotype was recovered from a female donor with multiple sclerosis, enrolled in a pregnancy study. The sequencing here drew on peripheral blood, taken before pregnancy. The rearrangement uses TRBV7-2 and TRBJ2-7; TRBD2 agrees at 9 bases. CDR3 amino acids: CASSLARGGAYEQYF. In DNA form, the CDR3 reads TGTGCCAGCAGCTTAGCGCGGGGGGGCGCCTACGAGCAGTACTTC.